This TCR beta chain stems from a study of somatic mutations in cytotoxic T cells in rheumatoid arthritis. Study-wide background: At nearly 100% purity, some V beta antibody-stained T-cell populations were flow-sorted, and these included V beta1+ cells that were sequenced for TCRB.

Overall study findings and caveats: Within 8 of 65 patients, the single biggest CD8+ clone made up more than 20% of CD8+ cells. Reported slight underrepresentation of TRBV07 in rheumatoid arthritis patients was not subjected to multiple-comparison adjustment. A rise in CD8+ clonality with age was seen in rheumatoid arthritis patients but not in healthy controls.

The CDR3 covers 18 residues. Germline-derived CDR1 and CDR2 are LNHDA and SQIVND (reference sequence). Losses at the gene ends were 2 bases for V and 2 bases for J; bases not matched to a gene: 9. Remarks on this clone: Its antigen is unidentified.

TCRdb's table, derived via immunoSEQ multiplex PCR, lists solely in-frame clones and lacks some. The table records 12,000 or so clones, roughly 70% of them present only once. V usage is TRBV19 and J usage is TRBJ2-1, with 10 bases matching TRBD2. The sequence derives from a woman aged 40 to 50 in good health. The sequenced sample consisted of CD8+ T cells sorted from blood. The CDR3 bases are TGTGCCAGTAGTATAAGCCCCGTAGCGGGGGGAGCCTACAATGAGCAGTTCTTC. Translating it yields CASSISPVAGGAYNEQFF.